The 31 T cell receptor beta chains given below trace back to one sample, sequenced in a study of Ad26.COV2.S vaccination and SARS-CoV-2 variants. TCRdb's table, derived via immunoSEQ multiplex PCR, lists solely in-frame clones and lacks some. Counted here are approximately 300,000 clones, 85% occurring once; the ten biggest clones make up 2% to 2.5%. Sample treatment: around 19 received Ad26.COV2.S at low or high dose, single or two shots; a few received placebo; per-sample allocation not given. Collection of the samples took place on day 63 after the first injection of vaccine or placebo. The sequencing used peripheral blood, collected in a trial of Ad26.COV2.S vaccine versus placebo. The receptors originated from a person aged 18 to 59 who received the Ad26.COV2.S COVID-19 vaccine or a placebo.

The rearrangement joins TRBV6-5 to TRBJ1-1; D remains unclear. Germline values: CDR1 MNHEY, CDR2 SVGAGI. The V end was cut by 11 bases, the J end by 0 bases, with 10 bases between. The CDR3 spans 12 residues. The CDR3, as DNA: TGTGCCTGTACTTGGGTGAACACTGAAGCTTTCTTT. As protein: CACTWVNTEAFF.

The chain links TRBV5-1 to TRBJ1-4, with D hard to call. Germline lookup yields CDR1 SGHRS and CDR2 YFSETQ. The V end lost 0 bases, the J end lost 0 bases, and 9 bases lay between the germline ends. The CDR3 extends over 16 amino acids. The CDR3 is CASSLGQASTNEKLFF. The CDR3 region has the DNA TGCGCCAGCAGCTTGGGGCAGGCCTCAACTAATGAAAAACTGTTTTTT.

The genes are TRBV5-1 and TRBJ2-2, with a possible D match to TRBD1 (6 bases). Looked up from germline, CDR1 is SGHRS and CDR2 is YFSETQ. The CDR3 runs 14 residues. V lost 1 base to trimming and J lost 4 bases, with 8 bases between them. The CDR3 here is CASSLPGVTGELFF. In nucleotides, the CDR3 is TGCGCCAGCAGCTTGCCAGGGGTCACCGGGGAGCTGTTTTTT.

The gene calls are TRBV18 and TRBJ1-5; D unclear. The ends were cut back, 3 bases at V and 1 base at J, with 10 bases in the middle. CDR3 length: 15 residues. Looked up from germline, CDR1 is KGHSH and CDR2 is LQKENI. CDR3 region: CASSPQVPSNQPQHF. In nucleotides, the CDR3 is TGTGCCAGCTCACCCCAGGTTCCCAGCAATCAGCCCCAGCATTTT.

The rearrangement links TRBV29-1 to TRBJ2-1; D is uncertain. CDR3 length: 14 amino acids. V was clipped by 4 bases and J by 1 base, with 11 bases between them. Germline lookup yields CDR1 SQVTM and CDR2 ANQGSEA. Here the CDR3 DNA reads TGCAGCGTTGTGGCCATGGGGTCCTACAATGAGCAGTTCTTC. It yields the protein CSVVAMGSYNEQFF.

This rearrangement joins TRBV11-2 to TRBJ2-5, with TRBD1 identical over 9 bases. Germline V gives CDR1 SGHAT, CDR2 FQNNGV. Losses at the gene ends were 4 bases for V and 8 bases for J; bases not matched to a gene: 8. This CDR3 comprises 14 residues. This chain's CDR3 is CASSSDRGPHTQYF. As DNA, the CDR3 is TGTGCCAGCAGCTCGGACAGGGGACCGCACACCCAGTACTTC.

The chain has TRBV30 and TRBJ2-7; D not resolved. The CDR3 is 16 residues long. Germline-derived CDR1 and CDR2 are GTSNPN and SVGIG (reference sequence). Trimming shortened V by 0 bases and J by 0 bases, and 15 bases separated the two germline ends. The CDR3 here is CAWSVASAGPSYEQYF. The CDR3 bases are TGTGCCTGGAGTGTAGCCTCGGCAGGACCCTCCTACGAGCAGTACTTC.

The chain joins TRBV11-3 to TRBJ2-4; D gene uncertain. The germline V gene has CDR1 SGHNT and CDR2 YENEEA. The CDR3 is 12 residues long. V shed 6 bases and J shed 6 bases, with 9 bases lying between them. The CDR3: CASSPLRNIQYF. CDR3 nucleotides: TGTGCCAGCAGTCCTCTCAGAAACATTCAGTACTTC.

Of note for this clone: At the DNA level, this CDR3 is encoded by other sequences in the same sample as well. The chain is built from TRBV20-1 and TRBJ2-7, with D hard to call. This CDR3 comprises 11 residues. Trimming removed 2 bases at V and 2 bases at J, with 4 bases between. Germline lookup yields CDR1 DFQATT and CDR2 SNEGSKA (reference sequence). The chain's CDR3 is CSARTAYEQYF. The CDR3, as DNA: TGCAGTGCTAGAACCGCCTACGAGCAGTACTTC.

This chain joins TRBV7-2 and TRBJ1-6; D remains ambiguous. This CDR3 is 14 amino acids long. Germline values: CDR1 SGHTA, CDR2 FQGNSA. The germline V and J ends were trimmed by 5 bases and 7 bases, with 12 bases remaining between them. The CDR3 region is CASSARDPNSPLHF. For the CDR3, the DNA is TGTGCCAGCAGCGCCCGGGATCCAAATTCACCCCTCCACTTT.

The gene calls are TRBV5-4 and TRBJ2-2, with 12 bases identical to TRBD2. The CDR3 sequence is 16 residues long. The germline V gene has CDR1 SGHNT and CDR2 YYREEE (reference sequence). V lost 4 bases to trimming and J lost 3 bases; unmatched junction nucleotides: 4. The CDR3 region has the DNA TGTGCCAGCAGCCCGTGGACTAGCGGGGACACCGGGGAGCTGTTTTTT. It translates to CASSPWTSGDTGELFF.

The sample holds one count of this clone. The rearrangement joins TRBV6-4 to TRBJ1-5; D uncertain. V lost 2 bases to trimming and J lost 10 bases, with 12 bases between them. Germline V lookup: CDR1 MRHNA, CDR2 SNTAGT. This CDR3 comprises 13 residues. The CDR3 bases are TGTGCCAGCAGTGACCATGAAGGGAATCCCCAGCATTTT. Residues: CASSDHEGNPQHF.

The chain links TRBV27 to TRBJ1-5; D is ambiguous. In germline, CDR1 is MNHEY, CDR2 SMNVEV (reference sequence). The V end was cut by 9 bases, the J end by 0 bases, with 12 bases between. The CDR3 length is 14 residues. The CDR3 DNA reads TGTGCCAGTAGGATTCGCTATAGCAATCAGCCCCAGCATTTT. This encodes CASRIRYSNQPQHF.

This chain connects TRBV10-3 to TRBJ2-4; 10 nucleotides agree with TRBD1. The ends lost 2 bases at V and 3 bases at J; junction bases unmatched: 7. Looked up from germline, CDR1 is ENHRY and CDR2 is SYGVKD. The CDR3 consists of 17 residues. CDR3 sequence reads: CAISETRGTGVKNIQYF. The DNA of the CDR3 is TGTGCCATCAGTGAGACCCGGGGGACAGGGGTCAAAAACATTCAGTACTTC.

The chain links TRBV10-3 to TRBJ2-2, with D tentatively TRBD1 (6 bases). In germline, CDR1 is ENHRY, CDR2 SYGVKD. Trimming shortened V by 4 bases and J by 4 bases, and 16 bases separated the two germline ends. CDR3 length: 16 amino acids. DNA of the CDR3: TGTGCCATCAGTGGTACAGGGTTAGCAGGCACCGGGGAGCTGTTTTTT. It specifies CAISGTGLAGTGELFF.

The J gene is TRBJ1-2, the V gene TRBV15, with 7 bases that match TRBD1. V shed 4 bases, J shed 4 bases, and the junction held 15 bases outside the gene matches. Germline CDR1 and CDR2: LNHNV and YYDKDF (reference sequence). The CDR3 has 17 amino acids. The CDR3 here is CATSIDRAERMSYGYTF. For the CDR3, the DNA is TGTGCCACCAGCATAGACAGGGCAGAGAGGATGAGCTATGGCTACACCTTC.

DNA for the CDR3: TGTGCCAGCAGAAGAACATTGGAGACCCAGTACTTC. This gives the protein CASRRTLETQYF. The gene calls are TRBV2 and TRBJ2-5; unclear D gene. Germline loops: CDR1 SNHLY, CDR2 FYNNEI. V lost 6 bases, J lost 5 bases, and 10 bases lay in between. The CDR3 is made up of 12 amino acids. The whole variable domain, filled in from reference TRBV2 and TRBJ2-5, reads EPEVTQTPSHQVTQMGQEVILRCVPISNHLYFYWYRQILGQKVEFLVSFYNNEISEKSEIFDDQFSVERPDGSNFTLKIRSTKLEDSAMYFCASRRTLETQYFGPGTRLLVL.

The chain links TRBV19 to TRBJ1-2; D is undetermined. Germline assignment: CDR1 LNHDA and CDR2 SQIVND (reference sequence). The CDR3 totals 15 residues. The germline V and J ends were trimmed by 5 bases and 1 base, with 14 bases remaining between them. The CDR3 protein is CASSVSFGGNYGYTF. The CDR3 bases are TGTGCCAGTAGTGTGTCATTCGGTGGTAACTATGGCTACACCTTC. The complete variable domain, with remaining parts taken from reference TRBV19 and TRBJ1-2, reads DGGITQSPKYLFRKEGQNVTLSCEQNLNHDAMYWYRQDPGQGLRLIYYSQIVNDFQKGDIAEGYSVSREKKESFPLTVTSAQKNPTAFYLCASSVSFGGNYGYTFGSGTRLTVV.

Comment on this clone: Other DNA sequences in this specimen translate into the identical CDR3. The rearrangement joins TRBV18 to TRBJ1-2, with a possible D match to TRBD1 (5 bases). The CDR3 totals 15 residues. Per germline, CDR1 KGHSH and CDR2 LQKENI. V lost 0 bases and J 2 bases, leaving 10 bases between the germline ends. The chain's CDR3 is CASSPPGVGNYGYTF. CDR3 nucleotide sequence: TGTGCCAGCTCACCACCAGGGGTAGGGAACTATGGCTACACCTTC.

The chain couples TRBV5-1 to TRBJ2-3; TRBD1 aligns across 8 bases. CDR1 is SGHRS and CDR2 is YFSETQ in the germline V gene. This CDR3 spans 14 amino acids. V shed 4 bases and J 4 bases; nucleotides not matched to a gene: 5. CDR3 in amino acids: CASSGQGASDTQYF. CDR3 in DNA: TGCGCCAGCAGCGGGCAGGGGGCGTCAGATACGCAGTATTTT.

The chain uses TRBV28 and TRBJ1-2; TRBD1 is a possible D gene (5 bases). Germline V gene sequence: CDR1 MDHEN, CDR2 SYDVKM. The CDR3 covers 16 residues. V lost 5 bases and J 4 bases, leaving 20 bases between the germline ends. CDR3 amino acids: CASSTLRGRKGYGYTF. The CDR3 nucleotides are TGTGCCAGCAGTACCCTGAGGGGTAGGAAGGGCTATGGCTACACCTTC.

V and J are TRBV13 and TRBJ1-1, with no clear D. V lost 1 base and J 7 bases, leaving 13 bases between the germline ends. Germline V gives CDR1 PRHDT, CDR2 FYEKMQ (reference sequence). The CDR3 covers 14 residues. CDR3 sequence: CASSLERRVIEAFF. In nucleotides, the CDR3 is TGTGCCAGCAGCTTAGAGCGTAGGGTGATTGAAGCTTTCTTT.

As DNA, the CDR3 is TGCGCCAGCAGCTTGGGTGTATGGACGGGACTCTACGAGCAGTACTTC. This translates into CASSLGVWTGLYEQYF. The chain employs TRBV5-1 and TRBJ2-7, with a weak D call TRBD2 (6 bases). The CDR3 loop spans 16 amino acids. V was trimmed by 0 bases and J by 3 bases, leaving 16 bases between them. Germline V lookup: CDR1 SGHRS, CDR2 YFSETQ. Complete variable domain (other parts from reference TRBV5-1 and TRBJ2-7): KAGVTQTPRYLIKTRGQQVTLSCSPISGHRSVSWYQQTPGQGLQFLFEYFSETQRNKGNFPGRFSGRQFSNSRSEMNVSTLELGDSALYLCASSLGVWTGLYEQYFGPGTRLTVT.

The gene calls are TRBV28 and TRBJ1-2, with 7 bases lining up with TRBD1. CDR1 and CDR2 from the germline V gene are MDHEN and SYDVKM. The CDR3 is 17 amino acids. V was clipped by 7 bases and J by 4 bases; unmatched bases: 18. This CDR3 reads CASTLDPGQKFTYGYTF. CDR3 coding DNA: TGTGCCAGCACCCTTGACCCGGGACAGAAATTTACCTATGGCTACACCTTC.

The J gene is TRBJ1-6, the V gene TRBV18; TRBD1 aligns across 9 bases. CDR3 size: 16 residues. V gave up 3 bases and J gave up 6 bases; unmatched junction bases: 6. Germline V gene lookup returns CDR1 KGHSH and CDR2 LQKENI. CDR3 in DNA: TGTGCCAGCTCACCTAGGGACAGGGTCCGTAATTCACCCCTCCACTTT. Translating it yields CASSPRDRVRNSPLHF.

V gene TRBV6-5 combines with J gene TRBJ1-4; D may be TRBD1 (5 bases). The CDR3 has 14 residues. Germline loops: CDR1 MNHEY, CDR2 SVGAGI. Trimming shortened V by 4 bases and J by 3 bases, and 9 bases separated the two germline ends. The CDR3 region is CASSFGGPNEKLFF. The CDR3 nucleotides are TGTGCCAGCAGTTTCGGGGGACCTAATGAAAAACTGTTTTTT.

V is TRBV7-2 and J is TRBJ2-3; 9 nucleotides agree with TRBD1. The V gene's germline CDR1 is SGHTA and CDR2 FQGNSA. V was clipped by 5 bases and J by 5 bases; unmatched bases: 5. The CDR3 sequence is 14 residues long. CDR3: CASSPGQGIDTQYF. CDR3 in DNA: TGTGCCAGCAGCCCGGGACAGGGAATAGATACGCAGTATTTT.

The chain joins TRBV14 to TRBJ2-1, with 12 bases fitting TRBD2. The length of the CDR3 is 19 residues. The J segment lost 0 bases and the V segment lost 4 bases, leaving 10 bases of the junction unmatched. Germline-derived CDR1 and CDR2 are SGHDN and FVKESK. The CDR3 region is CASSLQTSGGHYSYNEQFF. Here the CDR3 DNA reads TGTGCCAGCAGCCTTCAGACTAGCGGGGGCCACTACTCCTACAATGAGCAGTTCTTC.

The chain uses TRBV2 and TRBJ2-2, with 7 bases aligning to TRBD1. Losses at the gene ends were 9 bases for V and 1 base for J; bases not matched to a gene: 5. CDR3 length: 14 amino acids. Looked up from germline, CDR1 is SNHLY and CDR2 is FYNNEI. CDR3 protein: CASSRDRNTGELFF. The CDR3 region has the DNA TGTGCCAGTAGCCGGGACAGGAACACCGGGGAGCTGTTTTTT.

The J gene is TRBJ1-6, the V gene TRBV5-6, with TRBD1 identical over 10 bases. The V and J ends lost 4 bases and 8 bases, in that order; junction bases with no gene match: 12. The CDR3 has 17 residues. Germline V gives CDR1 SGHDT, CDR2 YYEEEE. The CDR3 sequence is CASSTRGTGVGDSPLHF. CDR3 bases: TGTGCCAGCAGCACAAGGGGGACAGGGGTGGGAGATTCACCCCTCCACTTT.

This chain uses TRBV5-1 with TRBJ1-4; D possibly corresponds to TRBD1 (5 bases). The CDR3 loop spans 15 amino acids. With 0 bases removed from V and 5 bases from J, the gap between germline ends came to 11 bases. Germline loops: CDR1 SGHRS, CDR2 YFSETQ. The CDR3 sequence is CASSLDRGPNEKLFF. CDR3 nucleotides: TGCGCCAGCAGCTTGGATAGGGGCCCGAATGAAAAACTGTTTTTT. The full variable domain, rest sourced from reference TRBV5-1 and TRBJ1-4, is KAGVTQTPRYLIKTRGQQVTLSCSPISGHRSVSWYQQTPGQGLQFLFEYFSETQRNKGNFPGRFSGRQFSNSRSEMNVSTLELGDSALYLCASSLDRGPNEKLFFGSGTQLSVL.